This TCR beta chain was identified in a study of blood T cell repertoires in COVID-19. Trimming cost V 3 bases and J 2 bases; bases outside gene matches: 4. The CDR3 has 15 amino acids. In germline, CDR1 is KGHSH, CDR2 LQKENI. Authors' methods: How many nucleated cells were present was estimated from reference gene primer amplification. Sequencing was performed with immunoSEQ multiplex PCR; in TCRdb, only in-frame clones are kept and a portion is missing. That table is the source of V, J and clone size, and D and trimming were worked out from the DNA. The data contain approximately 220,000 clones, more than 80% of them singletons.

The clonotype comes from a man aged 30-40 years who had recovered from COVID-19. The sequencing sample was made of PBMCs or T cells enriched from blood (not recorded which). This chain uses TRBV18 with TRBJ2-5, with TRBD1 matching over 9 bases. CDR3 sequence: CASSPTGGYQETQYF. CDR3 nucleotide sequence: TGTGCCAGCTCACCGACAGGGGGGTATCAAGAGACCCAGTACTTC.